This T cell receptor (beta chain) was captured in a study of T cell clonality in common variable immunodeficiency. Caucasian heritage predominated among both patients and controls. Donors gave roughly 5 to 8.5 ml heparinized peripheral whole blood. Findings and caveats of the study: Reportedly, TCR beta sequences from common variable immunodeficiency showed fewer deletions and N-nucleotide insertions.

From germline, CDR1 is KGHSH and CDR2 LQKENI. This CDR3 spans 13 amino acids. Trimming stripped 0 bases from V and 4 bases from J, with 4 bases between. At least ten counts were recorded for this clone. Its antigen is still unknown. The CDR3 end falls 3 residues outside the read, so it is completed with the germline J gene. This table comes from immunoSEQ multiplex PCR, and its TCRdb copy is limited to in-frame clones, with some not included. The sample has about 28,000 clones, none seen only once; the top ten hold approximately 13%. The source material was peripheral blood mononuclear cells. This TCR derives from a person aged 18 to 75 in good health. This chain joins TRBV18 and TRBJ2-1; D uncertain. This CDR3 is CASSPPGYNEQFF. CDR3 DNA (partial): TGTGCCAGCTCACCACCCGGGTACAATGAG.